This is a list of T cell receptor beta chains from one sample in a study of control samples from healthy donors and cancer patients. Measured with immunoSEQ multiplex PCR; TCRdb has only the in-frame clones, and not every one. The table lists about 130,000 clones, 92% of them singletons, with around 6% in the top ten. The specimen sequenced was blood. These receptors came from a man in his late teens or twenties in good health. Each CDR3 is given with its conserved first and last residue. The D gene is left open where the match is weak. Clone sizes are given selectively: once, few, many, or a class where the clone is expanded.

abundance: .; j_gene: TRBJ1-2; d_gene: .; v_gene: TRBV19; CDR3nt: TGTGCCAGTAGTCCGGGCTATGGGAGCGGCGGCTACACCTTC; CDR3aa: CASSPGYGSGGYTF
abundance: .; j_gene: TRBJ2-3; d_gene: .; v_gene: TRBV4-1; CDR3nt: TGCGCCAGCAGCCACAACGGAGCGGGACAGGGCACAGATACGCAGTATTTT; CDR3aa: CASSHNGAGQGTDTQYF
abundance: .; j_gene: TRBJ2-2; d_gene: .; v_gene: TRBV6-1; CDR3nt: TGTGCCAGCAGTGAGGTGGCCTGGACCGGGGAGCTGTTTTTT; CDR3aa: CASSEVAWTGELFF
abundance: .; j_gene: TRBJ1-5; d_gene: TRBD1; v_gene: TRBV5-6; CDR3nt: TGTGCCAGCAGCGAAACCGGGACAGGGGGCGAAGGAGGACAGCCCCAGCATTTT; CDR3aa: CASSETGTGGEGGQPQHF
abundance: .; j_gene: TRBJ2-7; d_gene: .; v_gene: TRBV18; CDR3nt: TGTGCCAGCTCACCTTATCCGGGACGTCCTTCATACGAGCAGTACTTC; CDR3aa: CASSPYPGRPSYEQYF
abundance: .; j_gene: TRBJ2-3; d_gene: .; v_gene: TRBV14; CDR3nt: TGTGCCAGCAGCCAAGACGCAGATACGCAGTATTTT; CDR3aa: CASSQDADTQYF
abundance: .; j_gene: TRBJ1-1; d_gene: TRBD1; v_gene: TRBV11-2; CDR3nt: TGTGCCAGCAGCTCCGGACAGGGCACTGAAGCTTTCTTT; CDR3aa: CASSSGQGTEAFF
abundance: .; j_gene: TRBJ2-4; d_gene: .; v_gene: TRBV5-4; CDR3nt: TGTGCCAGCAGCCTGGGGGGCTCAAAAAACATTCAGTACTTC; CDR3aa: CASSLGGSKNIQYF
abundance: .; j_gene: TRBJ2-3; d_gene: TRBD1; v_gene: TRBV4-1; CDR3nt: TGCGCCAGCAGCCAAGATGGGGTCCCGACAGGGTCCACAGATACGCAGTATTTT; CDR3aa: CASSQDGVPTGSTDTQYF
abundance: .; j_gene: TRBJ1-1; d_gene: TRBD1; v_gene: TRBV2; CDR3nt: TGTGCCAGCCCTGGACAGGGAGGCACTGAAGCTTTCTTT; CDR3aa: CASPGQGGTEAFF
abundance: few; j_gene: TRBJ2-7; d_gene: .; v_gene: TRBV18; CDR3nt: TGTGCCAGCTCATCGCCCTCATCGCCCTACGAGCAGTACTTC; CDR3aa: CASSSPSSPYEQYF
abundance: .; j_gene: TRBJ2-1; d_gene: .; v_gene: TRBV6-5; CDR3nt: TGTGCCAGCAGTTACACATCACCCTCCCCCTACAATGAGCAGTTCTTC; CDR3aa: CASSYTSPSPYNEQFF
abundance: .; j_gene: TRBJ1-1; d_gene: .; v_gene: TRBV9; CDR3nt: TGTGCCAGCAGCGCCGGGCCGGGGGGAACCCCCAAGAACACTGAAGCTTTCTTT; CDR3aa: CASSAGPGGTPKNTEAFF
abundance: .; j_gene: TRBJ1-4; d_gene: .; v_gene: TRBV28; CDR3nt: TGTGCCAGCAGTTCGCCCGGATCGACAATTGCTGGGGAAAAACTGTTTTTT; CDR3aa: CASSSPGSTIAGEKLFF
abundance: .; j_gene: TRBJ2-3; d_gene: .; v_gene: TRBV19; CDR3nt: TGTGCCAGTAGTATCTCCGGGACAAGCACAGATACGCAGTATTTT; CDR3aa: CASSISGTSTDTQYF
abundance: .; j_gene: TRBJ1-3; d_gene: TRBD1; v_gene: TRBV6-6; CDR3nt: TGTGCCAGCAGTTACTTTGGACAGGGTGGAAACACCATATATTTT; CDR3aa: CASSYFGQGGNTIYF
abundance: .; j_gene: TRBJ1-1; d_gene: .; v_gene: TRBV20-1; CDR3nt: TGCAGTGCTAGTCCTCAGGAGAACACTGAAGCTTTCTTT; CDR3aa: CSASPQENTEAFF
abundance: .; j_gene: TRBJ1-1; d_gene: .; v_gene: TRBV7-2; CDR3nt: TGTGCCAGCAGCCCACCGGGACGGAACACTGAAGCTTTCTTT; CDR3aa: CASSPPGRNTEAFF
abundance: .; j_gene: TRBJ1-1; d_gene: TRBD1; v_gene: TRBV11-2; CDR3nt: TGTGCCAGCAGCTTAGTACGCCTAATAGGACAGGGGAGACACACTGAAGCTTTCTTT; CDR3aa: CASSLVRLIGQGRHTEAFF
abundance: .; j_gene: TRBJ2-3; d_gene: .; v_gene: TRBV29-1; CDR3nt: TGCAGCGCTGGGGTACCAGGGGATACGCAGTATTTT; CDR3aa: CSAGVPGDTQYF
abundance: .; j_gene: TRBJ2-3; d_gene: .; v_gene: TRBV9; CDR3nt: TGTGCCAGCAGTTATAGCGGCCTCAGGACAGATACGCAGTATTTT; CDR3aa: CASSYSGLRTDTQYF
abundance: .; j_gene: TRBJ2-7; d_gene: TRBD2; v_gene: TRBV3-1/TRBV3-2; CDR3nt: TGTGCCAGCAGCCCACAACTAGCGGGGGCCGCGGAGCAGTACTTC; CDR3aa: CASSPQLAGAAEQYF
abundance: .; j_gene: TRBJ2-7; d_gene: .; v_gene: TRBV30; CDR3nt: TGTGCCTGGAGTCCAGGACGGGGAACCTACGAGCAGTACTTC; CDR3aa: CAWSPGRGTYEQYF
abundance: .; j_gene: TRBJ2-1; d_gene: TRBD2; v_gene: TRBV3-1/TRBV3-2; CDR3nt: TGTGCCAGCAGCTCCGGGACTAGAGGGAGGGATGAGCAGTTCTTC; CDR3aa: CASSSGTRGRDEQFF
abundance: .; j_gene: TRBJ1-2; d_gene: .; v_gene: TRBV7-9; CDR3nt: TGTGCCAGCAGCTTAGGAGGGCTCGGCTACACCTTC; CDR3aa: CASSLGGLGYTF
abundance: .; j_gene: TRBJ2-7; d_gene: .; v_gene: TRBV20-1; CDR3nt: TGCAGTGCCATACAGTTCGGCGAGCAGTACTTC; CDR3aa: CSAIQFGEQYF
abundance: .; j_gene: TRBJ2-7; d_gene: .; v_gene: TRBV14; CDR3nt: TGTGCCAGCAGCCAAGAAAGGAACTACGAGCAGTACTTC; CDR3aa: CASSQERNYEQYF